This T cell receptor (beta chain) was sequenced for a study of blood T cell repertoires in COVID-19. Study as a whole: From the United States, Italy and Spain came samples of acute and convalescent COVID-19. T cells, B-cell-depleted T cells, or PBMCs provided the cDNA or gDNA that served as material.

Study members were between about 18 and 95 years old and lived in 24 US regions. Per the original methods: Nucleated cell counts were estimated from reference gene primer amplification. The method was immunoSEQ multiplex PCR; TCRdb's version includes in-frame clones alone and lacks a portion of them. V and J calls and clone size are copied from that table; D and trimming were computed from the DNA. Of some 350,000 clones in the sample, 80% to 90% were seen once. The V segment lost 4 bases and the J segment 8 bases; nucleotides outside the gene matches: 7. Germline CDR1 reads GTSNPN; CDR2 reads SVGIG (reference sequence). This CDR3 is 13 amino acids long.

The TCR comes from a man aged 25-40 years who had recovered from COVID-19. Sample: PBMCs or T cells enriched from blood (not recorded which). This chain uses TRBV30 with TRBJ2-3; 9 bases align to TRBD2. CDR3 DNA: TGTGCCTGGACTAGCGGGGTGGGGGGTACGCAGTATTTT. It encodes CAWTSGVGGTQYF.